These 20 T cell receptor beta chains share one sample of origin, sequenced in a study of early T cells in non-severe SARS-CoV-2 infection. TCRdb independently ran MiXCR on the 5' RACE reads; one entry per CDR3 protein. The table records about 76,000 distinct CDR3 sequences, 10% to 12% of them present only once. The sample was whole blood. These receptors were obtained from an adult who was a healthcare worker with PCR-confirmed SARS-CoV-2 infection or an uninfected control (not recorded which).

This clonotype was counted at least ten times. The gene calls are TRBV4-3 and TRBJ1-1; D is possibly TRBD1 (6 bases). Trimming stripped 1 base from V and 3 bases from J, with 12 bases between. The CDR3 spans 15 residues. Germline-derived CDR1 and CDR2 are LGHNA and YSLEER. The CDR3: CASSQGRGLDTEAFF. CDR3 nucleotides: TGCGCCAGCAGCCAAGGAAGGGGGTTAGACACTGAAGCTTTCTTT.

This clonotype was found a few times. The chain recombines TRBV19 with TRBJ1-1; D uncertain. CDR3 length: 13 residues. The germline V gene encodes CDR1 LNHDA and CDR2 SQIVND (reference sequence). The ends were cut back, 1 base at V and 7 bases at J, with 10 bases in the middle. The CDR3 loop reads CASSIVTAGEAFF. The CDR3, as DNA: TGTGCCAGTAGTATAGTTACAGCAGGTGAAGCTTTCTTT.

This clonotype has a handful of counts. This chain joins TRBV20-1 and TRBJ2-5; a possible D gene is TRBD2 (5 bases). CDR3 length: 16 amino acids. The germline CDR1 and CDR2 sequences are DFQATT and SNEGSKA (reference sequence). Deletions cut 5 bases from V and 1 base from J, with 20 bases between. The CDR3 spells CSAAPERGLLQETQYF. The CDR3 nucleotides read TGCAGTGCTGCCCCAGAGAGAGGGCTCCTCCAAGAGACCCAGTACTTC.

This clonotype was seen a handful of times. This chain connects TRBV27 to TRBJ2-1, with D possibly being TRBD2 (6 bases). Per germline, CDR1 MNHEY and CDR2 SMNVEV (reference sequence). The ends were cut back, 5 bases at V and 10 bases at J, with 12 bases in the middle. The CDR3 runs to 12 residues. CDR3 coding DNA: TGTGCCAGCAGTCCGCAGGGAGGCGAGCAGTTCTTC. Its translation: CASSPQGGEQFF.

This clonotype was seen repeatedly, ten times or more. This chain's CDR3 is CASSLAGVQETQYF. CDR3 DNA sequence: TGCGCCAGCAGCTTGGCCGGCGTCCAAGAGACCCAGTACTTC. The V and J genes are TRBV5-1 and TRBJ2-5, with unresolved D. The V end lost 0 bases, the J end lost 1 base, and 7 bases lay between the germline ends. The CDR3 has 14 amino acids. In germline, CDR1 is SGHRS, CDR2 YFSETQ.

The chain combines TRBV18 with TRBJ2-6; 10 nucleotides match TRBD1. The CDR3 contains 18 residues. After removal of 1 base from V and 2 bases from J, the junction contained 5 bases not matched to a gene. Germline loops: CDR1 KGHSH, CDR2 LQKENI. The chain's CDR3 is CASSPLLTGGAGANVLTF. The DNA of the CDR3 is TGTGCCAGCTCACCACTCCTGACAGGGGGCGCTGGGGCCAACGTCCTGACTTTC.

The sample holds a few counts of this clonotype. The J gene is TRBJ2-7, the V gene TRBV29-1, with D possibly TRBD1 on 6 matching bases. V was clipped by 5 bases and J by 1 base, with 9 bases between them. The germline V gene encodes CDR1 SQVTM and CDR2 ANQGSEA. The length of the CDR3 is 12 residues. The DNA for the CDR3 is TGCAGCGTTCTCGGACAGTCCTACGAGCAGTACTTC. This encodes CSVLGQSYEQYF.

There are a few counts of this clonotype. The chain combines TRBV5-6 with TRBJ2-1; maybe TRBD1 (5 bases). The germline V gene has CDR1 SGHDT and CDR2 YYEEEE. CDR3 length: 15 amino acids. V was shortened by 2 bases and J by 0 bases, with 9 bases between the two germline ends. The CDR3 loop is CASSLGAYSYNEQFF. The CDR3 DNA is TGTGCCAGCAGCTTAGGGGCTTACTCCTACAATGAGCAGTTCTTC.

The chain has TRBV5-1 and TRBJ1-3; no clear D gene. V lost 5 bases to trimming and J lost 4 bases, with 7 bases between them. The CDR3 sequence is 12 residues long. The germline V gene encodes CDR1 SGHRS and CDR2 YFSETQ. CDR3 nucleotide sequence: TGCGCCAGCAGGTCGACAGGAAACACCATATATTTT. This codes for CASRSTGNTIYF. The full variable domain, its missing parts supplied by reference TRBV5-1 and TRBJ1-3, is KAGVTQTPRYLIKTRGQQVTLSCSPISGHRSVSWYQQTPGQGLQFLFEYFSETQRNKGNFPGRFSGRQFSNSRSEMNVSTLELGDSALYLCASRSTGNTIYFGEGSWLTVV.

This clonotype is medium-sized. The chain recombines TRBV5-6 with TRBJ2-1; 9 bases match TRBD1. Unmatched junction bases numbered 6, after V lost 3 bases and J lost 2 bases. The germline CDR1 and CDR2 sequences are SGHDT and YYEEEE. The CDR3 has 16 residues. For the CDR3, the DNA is TGTGCCAGCAGCTCGGACAGGGGCGCCACCTACAATGAGCAGTTCTTC. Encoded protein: CASSSDRGATYNEQFF.

The CDR3 spells CASGTYHGYTF. The CDR3 DNA follows: TGTGCCAGCGGGACATACCATGGCTACACCTTC. This rearrangement joins TRBV6-2 or TRBV6-3 to TRBJ1-2, with D maybe TRBD1 (6 bases). The CDR3 length is 11 residues. V was pared by 8 bases and J by 6 bases, with 10 bases between. Germline V gene lookup returns CDR1 MNHEY and CDR2 SVGEGT.

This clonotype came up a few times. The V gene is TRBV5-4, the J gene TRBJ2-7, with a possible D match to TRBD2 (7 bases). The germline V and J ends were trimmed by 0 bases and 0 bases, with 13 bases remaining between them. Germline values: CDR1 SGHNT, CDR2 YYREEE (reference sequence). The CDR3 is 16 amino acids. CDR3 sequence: CASSLGGLAASYEQYF. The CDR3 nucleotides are TGTGCCAGCAGCTTGGGGGGGCTAGCGGCCTCCTACGAGCAGTACTTC.

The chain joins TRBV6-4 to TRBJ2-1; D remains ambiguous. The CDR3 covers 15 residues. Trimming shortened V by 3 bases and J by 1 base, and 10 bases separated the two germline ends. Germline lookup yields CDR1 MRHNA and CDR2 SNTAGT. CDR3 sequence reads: CASSEGLVSYNEQFF. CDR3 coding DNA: TGTGCCAGCAGTGAAGGGCTAGTATCCTACAATGAGCAGTTCTTC.

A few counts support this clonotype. CDR3 sequence (DNA): TGTGCCAGCAGCCAAGGGATCGACTACGAGCAGTACTTC. Translation gives CASSQGIDYEQYF. J is TRBJ2-7 and V is TRBV3-1, with D uncertain. Germline CDR1 is LGHDT and CDR2 is YNNKEL (reference sequence). The CDR3 contains 13 residues. With 1 base removed from V and 3 bases from J, the gap between germline ends came to 7 bases.

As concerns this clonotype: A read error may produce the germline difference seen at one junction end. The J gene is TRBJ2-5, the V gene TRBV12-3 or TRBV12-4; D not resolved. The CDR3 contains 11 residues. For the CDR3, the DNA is TGTGCCAGCAGTCCTCAAGGGACCCAGTACTTC. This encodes CASSPQGTQYF.

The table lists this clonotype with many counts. The CDR3 loop is CASSSTGSGANVLTF. As DNA, the CDR3 is TGTGCCAGCAGTTCCACAGGGTCCGGGGCCAACGTCCTGACTTTC. The rearrangement joins TRBV27 to TRBJ2-6, with D perhaps matching TRBD1 (6 bases). Trimming cost V 4 bases and J 4 bases, with 11 bases left between them. Per the germline V gene, CDR1 is MNHEY and CDR2 is SMNVEV (reference sequence). The CDR3 is 15 amino acids.

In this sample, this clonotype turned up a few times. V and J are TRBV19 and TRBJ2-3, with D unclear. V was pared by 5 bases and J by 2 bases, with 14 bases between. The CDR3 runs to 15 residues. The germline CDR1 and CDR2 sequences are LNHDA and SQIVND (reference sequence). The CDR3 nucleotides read TGTGCCAGTAGTGCGCGACTGGCCCACACAGATACGCAGTATTTT. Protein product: CASSARLAHTDTQYF. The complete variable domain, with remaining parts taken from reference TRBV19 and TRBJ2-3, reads DGGITQSPKYLFRKEGQNVTLSCEQNLNHDAMYWYRQDPGQGLRLIYYSQIVNDFQKGDIAEGYSVSREKKESFPLTVTSAQKNPTAFYLCASSARLAHTDTQYFGPGTRLTVL.

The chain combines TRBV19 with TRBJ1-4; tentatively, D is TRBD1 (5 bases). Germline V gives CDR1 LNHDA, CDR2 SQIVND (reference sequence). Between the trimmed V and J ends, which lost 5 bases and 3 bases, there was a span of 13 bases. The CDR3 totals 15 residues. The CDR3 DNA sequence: TGTGCCAGTAGTCCGCGGACATTATCTAATGAAAAACTGTTTTTT. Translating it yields CASSPRTLSNEKLFF.

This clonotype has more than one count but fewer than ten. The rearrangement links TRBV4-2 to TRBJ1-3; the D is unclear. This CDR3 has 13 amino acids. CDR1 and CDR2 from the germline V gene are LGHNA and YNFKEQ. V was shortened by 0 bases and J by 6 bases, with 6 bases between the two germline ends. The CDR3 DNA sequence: TGTGCCAGCAGCCAAGATCTGAAAAACACCATATATTTT. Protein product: CASSQDLKNTIYF.

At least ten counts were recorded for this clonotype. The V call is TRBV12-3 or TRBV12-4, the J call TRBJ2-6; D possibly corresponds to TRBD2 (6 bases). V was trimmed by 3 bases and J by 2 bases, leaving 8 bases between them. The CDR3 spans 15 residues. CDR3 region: CASSFGGAGANVLTF. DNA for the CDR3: TGTGCCAGCAGTTTCGGGGGAGCTGGGGCCAACGTCCTGACTTTC.